This TCR beta chain was retrieved from a study of T-cell reconstitution after alpha-beta-depleted transplantation in children. Unique molecular identifiers were incorporated into the prepared TCRbeta library. TCRdb analysed the PCR reads with MiXCR anew, one entry per CDR3 protein. Here the sample spans about 640,000 distinct CDR3 sequences, around a sixth being singletons. Germline V gene lookup returns CDR1 DFQATT and CDR2 SNEGSKA (reference sequence). V lost 2 bases and J 7 bases, leaving 14 bases between the germline ends. This CDR3 has 14 amino acids. This clonotype was counted at least ten times.

The origin of this receptor is a human donor who donated a stem cell graft to a child with acute myeloid leukemia. The rearrangement uses TRBV20-1 and TRBJ1-4, with D possibly TRBD1 on 5 matching bases. Sequencing was performed on PBMCs from the stem cell graft donor, taken from the stem cell graft. The CDR3 coding sequence is TGCAGTGCTAGACGGGGGGGAAGCAGTGAAAAACTGTTTTTT. Its translation: CSARRGGSSEKLFF.